The clone carrying this TCR beta chain was observed many times. Its matching antigen is unknown. TCRdb itself ran the 5' RACE reads through MiXCR, one entry per CDR3 protein. The table lists some 250,000 distinct CDR3 sequences, approximately 3.6% of them singletons. The sample belongs to a study of T cells after yellow fever vaccination. The study, taken as a whole, reports: A small share of clonotypes appeared in both CD4 and CD8 compartments. Reappearing after the booster were most of the clones from primary vaccination (about 96% CD4, approximately 85% CD8).

The CDR3 is 13 residues long. After removal of 5 bases from V and 11 bases from J, the junction contained 10 bases not matched to a gene. The germline V gene has CDR1 SGHRS and CDR2 YFSETQ. The J gene is TRBJ1-1, the V gene TRBV5-1; TRBD1 agrees at 9 bases. The receptor's source is a man between 18 and 35 years old who received the YFV17D yellow fever vaccine. The source material was PBMCs, sampled 15 days after the yellow fever booster vaccination. In DNA, the CDR3 is TGCGCCAGCAGACCGGGACAGGGATGGGGGGCTTTCTTT. Its translation is CASRPGQGWGAFF.